The 9 T cell receptor beta chains below all came from one sample that was sequenced in a study of T cell repertoires in cytomegalovirus infection. These receptors' antigens are unknown. TCRdb reprocessed the reads with MiXCR, giving one entry per CDR3 protein. The top ten clones hold roughly 35% of a sample with approximately 140,000 distinct CDR3 sequences, more than 20% of them seen once. The sequenced sample was PBMCs, sequenced either directly or after in vitro stimulation (not recorded which). The receptor set was obtained from a human donor in good health (CMV status not recorded). Some clones in this sample may be carry-over from other donors' samples.

Only a few counts were recorded for this clonotype. The genes are TRBV12-3 or TRBV12-4 and TRBJ1-1; D call uncertain. V was clipped by 2 bases and J by 8 bases, with 12 bases between them. The CDR3 is made up of 13 amino acids. CDR3 nucleotide sequence: TGTGCCAGCAGTTTAAATAGTCTTGAGGAAGCTTTCTTT. Its translation: CASSLNSLEEAFF.

The chain links TRBV4-3 to TRBJ1-2; D is undetermined. The length of the CDR3 is 14 residues. V shed 1 base and J shed 2 bases, with 8 bases lying between them. Germline V gene lookup returns CDR1 LGHNA and CDR2 YSLEER. CDR3 loop: CASSQGQLNYGYTF. The CDR3 DNA is TGCGCCAGCAGCCAAGGGCAGCTCAACTATGGCTACACCTTC.

This clonotype turned up a few times. This chain connects TRBV20-1 to TRBJ1-1, with TRBD1 as a possible D gene (5 bases). V was clipped by 4 bases and J by 4 bases, with 13 bases between them. CDR3 length: 13 amino acids. The germline gives CDR1 DFQATT, CDR2 SNEGSKA (reference sequence). CDR3 sequence reads: CSATPGPITEAFF. The CDR3 DNA reads as TGCAGTGCTACGCCGGGACCGATCACTGAAGCTTTCTTT.

This chain joins TRBV6-1 and TRBJ2-1; 11 bases are a match to TRBD2. Trimming removed 4 bases from V and 10 bases from J; junction bases left unmatched: 9. Germline CDR1 MNHNS, CDR2 SASEGT. This CDR3 is 15 amino acids long. The CDR3: CASSGLAGLLQEQFF. DNA for the CDR3: TGTGCCAGCAGTGGACTAGCGGGACTTCTACAGGAGCAGTTCTTC.

The gene calls are TRBV7-9 and TRBJ1-1, with a possible D match to TRBD1 (5 bases). This CDR3 region has 13 residues. Between the trimmed V and J ends, which lost 5 bases and 10 bases, there was a span of 17 bases. From germline, CDR1 is SEHNR and CDR2 FQNEAQ (reference sequence). CDR3 DNA sequence: TGTGCCAGCAGCCTACAGGCGGGAGTCGGAGCTTTCTTT. The encoded protein is CASSLQAGVGAFF.

This chain connects TRBV19 to TRBJ2-1, with 13 bases aligning to TRBD2. From germline, CDR1 is LNHDA and CDR2 SQIVND (reference sequence). The CDR3 is 17 amino acids. The V segment lost 7 bases and the J segment 0 bases; nucleotides outside the gene matches: 6. CDR3 sequence: CASNPWTSGSSYNEQFF. CDR3 coding DNA: TGTGCCAGTAATCCTTGGACTAGCGGGAGCTCCTACAATGAGCAGTTCTTC.

With regard to this clonotype: A much larger clone is a single base away; this may be a read error. The rearrangement links TRBV2 to TRBJ1-6; D gene ambiguous. CDR3 length equals 15 residues. Germline V CDR1 and CDR2: SNHLY, FYNNEI. CDR3 sequence reads: CASSVTESYNSHLHF. CDR3 DNA: TGTGCCAGCAGTGTAACAGAGAGCTATAATTCACACCTCCACTTT. The entire variable domain, with the rest obtained from reference TRBV2 and TRBJ1-6, is as follows: EPEVTQTPSHQVTQMGQEVILRCVPISNHLYFYWYRQILGQKVEFLVSFYNNEISEKSEIFDDQFSVERPDGSNFTLKIRSTKLEDSAMYFCASSVTESYNSHLHFGNGTRLTVT.

CDR3 region: CASSLSTGGHSPLHF. DNA for the CDR3: TGTGCCAGCAGCTTGTCCACAGGGGGACATTCACCCCTCCACTTT. The chain recombines TRBV7-2 with TRBJ1-6, with 8 bases identical to TRBD1. Germline V CDR1 and CDR2: SGHTA, FQGNSA. V was pared by 3 bases and J by 8 bases, with 6 bases of the junction left unmatched. This CDR3 is 15 amino acids long.

The V and J genes are TRBV6-5 and TRBJ2-7, with 9 positions matching TRBD1. The CDR3 is 17 amino acids. V shed 6 bases, J shed 2 bases, and the junction held 14 bases outside the gene matches. CDR1 MNHEY and CDR2 SVGAGI come from the germline V gene. The CDR3 is CASSRRQGGMAPYEQYF. The CDR3 DNA follows: TGTGCCAGCAGCCGACGACAGGGGGGAATGGCACCCTACGAGCAGTACTTC.